These 27 T cell receptor beta chains originate from one sample sequenced in a study of T-cell reconstitution after alpha-beta-depleted transplantation in children (dated by TCRdb to about 2016). The library was produced with PCR. The run used an Illumina HiSeq 2500. TCR libraries were prepared with molecular barcoding, using unique molecular identifiers to normalize TCRbeta repertoire quantification. TCRdb trimmed the raw reads at Q25, called clones with MiXCR and kept productive beta chains. Each entry is one CDR3 protein sequence, shown with its most common DNA and genes. The sample yields roughly 790,000 distinct CDR3 sequences; roughly 15% were counted once. The biggest ten clones account for approximately 5% of the sample. This specimen's treatment or condition label, per the study, means: allogeneic hematopoietic cell transplantation with graft depleted of TCRalphabeta T cells and CD19 B cells.

The specimen comprised PBMCs, mostly from graft donor cells, sampled 360 days after TCRalphabeta/CD19-depleted stem cell transplant. The receptors derive from a male patient under 18 who had a stem cell transplant for acute lymphoblastic leukemia, so the T cells may come from the graft donor.

V and J are TRBV29-1 and TRBJ2-4; TRBD1 matches at 9 bases. This CDR3 is 13 amino acids long. Losses at the gene ends were 3 bases for V and 3 bases for J; bases not matched to a gene: 0. Germline V gene lookup returns CDR1 SQVTM and CDR2 ANQGSEA. CDR3 sequence (DNA): TGCAGCGTTGAGGACAGGGGCAAAAACATTCAGTACTTC. Protein product: CSVEDRGKNIQYF.

This clonotype was seen only a few times. The chain couples TRBV20-1 to TRBJ2-1; the D is unclear. From germline, CDR1 is DFQATT and CDR2 SNEGSKA (reference sequence). Trimming removed 5 bases from V and 0 bases from J, with 20 bases in between. The CDR3 covers 17 residues. CDR3 sequence reads: CSAAFRLVTSSYNEQFF. The CDR3 region has the DNA TGCAGTGCTGCTTTTCGACTGGTCACGAGCTCCTACAATGAGCAGTTCTTC.

This clonotype was seen ten or more times. The V and J genes are TRBV12-3 or TRBV12-4 and TRBJ2-7; the match to TRBD2 covers 12 bases. Trimming at V came to 5 bases and at J to 2 bases, leaving 4 bases not matched to a gene. The CDR3 totals 15 residues. CDR3 protein: CASSGGTSGPYEQYF. CDR3 DNA sequence: TGTGCCAGCAGTGGGGGGACTAGCGGGCCCTACGAGCAGTACTTC.

A few counts support this clonotype. The chain combines TRBV5-1 with TRBJ2-7; D gene unclear. Germline V gene sequence: CDR1 SGHRS, CDR2 YFSETQ. Trimming took 2 bases from V and 2 from J, leaving 8 bases between them. The CDR3 extends over 13 amino acids. Here the CDR3 reads CASSLEIPYEQYF. CDR3 nucleotides: TGCGCCAGCAGCTTAGAGATTCCCTACGAGCAGTACTTC.

The J gene is TRBJ2-3, the V gene TRBV5-1; D unresolved. The V and J ends lost 0 bases and 5 bases respectively, with 13 bases between them. The CDR3 is 15 amino acids. CDR1 is SGHRS, CDR2 YFSETQ, per germline. As DNA, the CDR3 is TGCGCCAGCAGCTTGGCCGCAGGCCGCGGAGATACGCAGTATTTT. Its protein is CASSLAAGRGDTQYF.

This clonotype has only a few counts. The J gene is TRBJ2-1, the V gene TRBV5-1; TRBD2 matches 7 bases. This CDR3 comprises 14 residues. Germline V lookup: CDR1 SGHRS, CDR2 YFSETQ. V lost 0 bases to trimming and J lost 5 bases; unmatched junction nucleotides: 2. CDR3 sequence: CASSLETSHNEQFF. For the CDR3, the DNA is TGCGCCAGCAGCTTGGAGACTAGCCACAATGAGCAGTTCTTC.

This clonotype was counted many times. CDR3 sequence (DNA): TGTGCCAGCAGTTTAAATGAGGCATTCATTACAGATACGCAGTATTTT. Translating it yields CASSLNEAFITDTQYF. The chain uses TRBV27 and TRBJ2-3; D is unclear. Germline V gene lookup returns CDR1 MNHEY and CDR2 SMNVEV (reference sequence). This CDR3 has 16 residues. Between the trimmed V and J ends, which lost 2 bases and 3 bases, there was a span of 15 bases.

This clonotype was seen a few times. This chain uses TRBV12-3 or TRBV12-4 with TRBJ1-1; 8 nucleotides match TRBD1. The CDR3 loop spans 14 amino acids. Losses at the gene ends were 3 bases for V and 8 bases for J; bases not matched to a gene: 8. The CDR3 region is CASSFLSQGGEAFF. CDR3 nucleotide sequence: TGTGCCAGCAGTTTCCTTTCACAGGGGGGAGAAGCTTTCTTT.

Turning to this clonotype: One end of the junction does not line up with germline, which may come from a read error. The chain carries TRBV7-2 and TRBJ2-3, with 7 bases fitting TRBD1. Germline lookup yields CDR1 SGHTA and CDR2 FQGNSA. The length of the CDR3 is 15 residues. CDR3 nucleotide sequence: TGTGCCAGCAGCTCTTATATTGGACAGGAAGATACGCGGTATTTT. Its protein is CASSSYIGQEDTRYF. The full variable domain, in which reference TRBV7-2 and TRBJ2-3 provide the parts outside the CDR3, is GAGVSQSPSNKVTEKGKDVELRCDPISGHTALYWYRQSLGQGLEFLIYFQGNSAPDKSGLPSDRFSAERTGGSVSTLTIQRTQQEDSAVYLCASSSYIGQEDTRYFGPGTRLTVL.

In this sample, this clonotype turned up a few times. The chain uses TRBV27 and TRBJ2-5; the match to TRBD2 covers 8 bases. The CDR3 consists of 14 residues. V shed 5 bases and J 0 bases; nucleotides not matched to a gene: 2. Germline V gene data show CDR1 as MNHEY and CDR2 as SMNVEV (reference sequence). This CDR3 is CASSGGRYQETQYF. For the CDR3, the DNA is TGTGCCAGCAGTGGCGGGAGGTACCAAGAGACCCAGTACTTC.

The V gene is TRBV7-2, the J gene TRBJ2-2; a weak D match, TRBD1 (6 bases). Germline V gene data show CDR1 as SGHTA and CDR2 as FQGNSA. This CDR3 region has 15 residues. The V end was cut by 5 bases, the J end by 9 bases, with 19 bases between. The CDR3 DNA is TGTGCCAGCAGCATCTACAGGGTTAGAACCCGGGAGCTGTTTTTT. Translating gives CASSIYRVRTRELFF.

This clonotype occurred a few times. The genes are TRBV9 and TRBJ2-5; D is perhaps TRBD1 (6 bases). V was clipped by 1 base and J by 2 bases, with 9 bases between them. Germline CDR1 and CDR2: SGDLS and YYNGEE. The CDR3 is 14 residues long. The CDR3: CASSVSGQQETQYF. The DNA for the CDR3 is TGTGCCAGCAGCGTATCCGGACAGCAAGAGACCCAGTACTTC.

The J gene is TRBJ2-3, the V gene TRBV16; 7 bases map to TRBD2. Germline values: CDR1 KGHSY, CDR2 FQNENV. The J segment lost 1 base and the V segment lost 3 bases, leaving 10 bases of the junction unmatched. This CDR3 has 17 residues. Written as DNA, the CDR3 is TGTGCCAGCAGCCACCGCCGGGGGGACCTCGGCACAGATACGCAGTATTTT. Its translation is CASSHRRGDLGTDTQYF.

This clonotype appeared many times. The CDR3 DNA reads TGCGCCAGCAGCTTGAGCGGGATGGATTTATACAATGAGCAGTTCTTC. Its translation: CASSLSGMDLYNEQFF. V and J are TRBV5-1 and TRBJ2-1; 7 positions agree with TRBD2. This CDR3 has 16 amino acids. Trimming cost V 1 base and J 4 bases; bases outside gene matches: 8. Germline V gene lookup returns CDR1 SGHRS and CDR2 YFSETQ.

The chain combines TRBV4-1 with TRBJ2-7, with 9 bases identical to TRBD1. The CDR3 totals 18 residues. With V trimmed by 3 bases and J by 2 bases, 14 bases remained unmatched. Per germline, CDR1 MGHRA and CDR2 YSYEKL. CDR3 DNA sequence: TGCGCCAGCAGCCATAAGATCAAAGCCGGGACAGGGACCTACGAGCAGTACTTC. It translates to CASSHKIKAGTGTYEQYF.

Ten or more counts support this clonotype. This rearrangement joins TRBV9 to TRBJ2-7, with D perhaps given as TRBD1 or TRBD2 (6 bases each). This CDR3 is built from 14 residues. CDR1 SGDLS and CDR2 YYNGEE come from the germline V gene. V was shortened by 1 base and J by 3 bases, with 11 bases between the two germline ends. CDR3 nucleotides: TGTGCCAGCAGCGTATCCGGGGGCAACTACGAGCAGTACTTC. Translating gives CASSVSGGNYEQYF.

J is TRBJ2-1 and V is TRBV4-2, with D unresolved. The CDR3 loop spans 12 amino acids. In germline, CDR1 is LGHNA, CDR2 YNFKEQ. V lost 0 bases, J lost 9 bases, and 6 bases lay in between. CDR3 DNA sequence: TGTGCCAGCAGCCAAGAGGCCCGTGAGCAGTTCTTC. Translating it yields CASSQEAREQFF.

This clonotype was counted many times. This CDR3 reads CSARTFSTDTQYF. CDR3 bases: TGCAGTGCTAGGACATTTAGCACAGATACGCAGTATTTT. The chain couples TRBV20-1 to TRBJ2-3; no reliable D call. This CDR3 contains 13 residues. The germline gives CDR1 DFQATT, CDR2 SNEGSKA (reference sequence). Trimming cost V 3 bases and J 0 bases, with 7 bases left between them.

The V call is TRBV10-3, the J call TRBJ2-7; D perhaps matches TRBD1 (7 bases). The CDR3 has 14 amino acids. V gave up 4 bases and J gave up 5 bases, with 15 bases separating them. CDR1 ENHRY and CDR2 SYGVKD come from the germline V gene. CDR3 residues: CAISGRGPRNEQYF. CDR3 DNA: TGTGCCATCAGTGGGAGGGGGCCCAGAAACGAGCAGTACTTC.

Comments on this clonotype: Because the CDR3 is missing its conserved closing phenylalanine or tryptophan, this is likely a read error. The rearrangement links TRBV28 to TRBJ1-2; D is unclear. CDR3 length: 11 residues. The germline V and J ends were trimmed by 5 bases and 7 bases, with 8 bases remaining between them. Germline CDR1 and CDR2: MDHEN and SYDVKM. CDR3 sequence reads: CASSTGSGYTY. The CDR3 DNA reads as TGTGCCAGCAGTACGGGATCTGGCTACACCTAC.

J is TRBJ2-5 and V is TRBV2, with 11 positions matching TRBD2. CDR3 length equals 17 residues. Germline CDR1 is SNHLY and CDR2 is FYNNEI. Trimming at V came to 2 bases and at J to 2 bases, leaving 7 bases not matched to a gene. CDR3: CASSEFGLAGEQETQYF. DNA for the CDR3: TGTGCCAGCAGTGAATTTGGACTAGCGGGTGAACAAGAGACCCAGTACTTC.

This clonotype has more than one count but fewer than ten. V and J are TRBV9 and TRBJ1-2; the D is unclear. V dropped 4 bases and J dropped 4 bases, with 8 bases sitting between them. Germline CDR1 reads SGDLS; CDR2 reads YYNGEE. This CDR3 has 12 residues. The CDR3 DNA reads as TGTGCCAGCAGCTTGTCCTTCTATGGCTACACCTTC. It codes for CASSLSFYGYTF.

The chain employs TRBV4-1 and TRBJ2-7; 7 bases map to TRBD1. The junction had 7 bases not matched to a gene; V was cut back by 3 bases and J by 5 bases. Germline lookup yields CDR1 MGHRA and CDR2 YSYEKL. The CDR3 length is 14 residues. CDR3 bases: TGCGCCAGCAGCCAGGGTGCTAGGGGGCACGAGCAGTACTTC. As protein: CASSQGARGHEQYF.

This clonotype was observed a handful of times. V is TRBV14 and J is TRBJ2-7, with unresolved D. CDR1 and CDR2 (germline): SGHDN, FVKESK. The germline V and J ends were trimmed by 3 bases and 0 bases, with 12 bases remaining between them. The CDR3 has 15 amino acids. The CDR3 region is CASSHGPRSSYEQYF. In nucleotides, the CDR3 is TGTGCCAGCAGCCACGGACCGAGGAGCTCCTACGAGCAGTACTTC.

This clonotype was recorded many times. J is TRBJ2-3 and V is TRBV5-1, with 9 nucleotides matching TRBD2. The CDR3 is 17 residues long. V gave up 4 bases and J gave up 0 bases; unmatched junction bases: 9. Germline V gene sequence: CDR1 SGHRS, CDR2 YFSETQ. The CDR3: CASSPSPTSGSTDTQYF. CDR3 nucleotides: TGCGCCAGCAGCCCTAGCCCCACTAGCGGGAGCACAGATACGCAGTATTTT.

This clonotype was counted only a few times. This sequence joins TRBV3-1 and TRBJ2-1, with 8 bases matching TRBD1. There are 16 residues in the CDR3. V was pared by 2 bases and J by 4 bases, with 7 bases of the junction left unmatched. CDR1 is LGHDT and CDR2 is YNNKEL in the germline V gene (reference sequence). The CDR3 region is CASSQSGTGIYNEQFF. In nucleotides, the CDR3 is TGTGCCAGCAGCCAATCCGGGACAGGAATATACAATGAGCAGTTCTTC.

J is TRBJ2-7 and V is TRBV6-5; TRBD1 matches 9 bases. The ends lost 7 bases at V and 6 bases at J; junction bases unmatched: 10. The V gene's germline CDR1 is MNHEY and CDR2 SVGAGI. The CDR3 length is 14 residues. This CDR3 is CASMFGGQGSEQYF. CDR3 nucleotides: TGTGCCAGCATGTTCGGGGGACAGGGTAGCGAGCAGTACTTC.